One and the same sample provided the 6 T cell receptor beta chains below, sequenced in a study of blood T cell repertoires in COVID-19. The protocol was immunoSEQ multiplex PCR, while the TCRdb copy is restricted to in-frame clones and leaves out a portion. The sample contains approximately 150,000 clones, around 90% of which appear only once. What was sequenced was peripheral blood. Every receptor here comes from a man over 45 who had recovered from COVID-19.

V gene TRBV7-3 combines with J gene TRBJ1-4; tentatively, D is TRBD1 (6 bases). The CDR3 runs 14 residues. In germline, CDR1 is SGHTA, CDR2 FQGTGA. Trimming took off 2 bases at V and 6 bases at J, with 10 bases between the two ends. CDR3 region: CASSLQPGDEKLFF. Here the CDR3 DNA reads TGTGCCAGCAGCTTACAACCAGGGGATGAAAAACTGTTTTTT.

V and J are TRBV18 and TRBJ1-4; 7 bases fit TRBD1. V gave up 3 bases and J gave up 2 bases; unmatched junction bases: 6. Looked up from germline, CDR1 is KGHSH and CDR2 is LQKENI. The CDR3 runs to 16 residues. The CDR3 bases are TGTGCCAGCTCACCGCAGGGGGTCGGGACTAATGAAAAACTGTTTTTT. Translating gives CASSPQGVGTNEKLFF. The variable domain in full, completed from reference TRBV18 and TRBJ1-4, reads NAGVMQNPRHLVRRRGQEARLRCSPMKGHSHVYWYRQLPEEGLKFMVYLQKENIIDESGMPKERFSAEFPKEGPSILRIQQVVRGDSAAYFCASSPQGVGTNEKLFFGSGTQLSVL.

This chain connects TRBV19 to TRBJ1-5; 10 nucleotides align to TRBD1. V shed 10 bases, J shed 7 bases, and the junction held 13 bases outside the gene matches. The CDR3 spans 15 residues. In germline, CDR1 is LNHDA, CDR2 SQIVND (reference sequence). In nucleotides, the CDR3 is TGTGCCACCCAGACAGGGGGCCCTTCGGGACAGCCCCAGCATTTT. It is translated as CATQTGGPSGQPQHF.

This clone was observed a single time. The chain carries TRBV5-6 and TRBJ1-6; D is perhaps TRBD1 (5 bases). CDR3 length equals 15 residues. Germline CDR1 is SGHDT and CDR2 is YYEEEE. V lost 0 bases and J lost 9, with 13 bases in between. CDR3 in amino acids: CASSLELRGGSPLHF. The CDR3 DNA sequence: TGTGCCAGCAGCTTGGAGCTAAGGGGCGGTTCACCCCTCCACTTT.

The table lists this clone with a few counts. The V gene is TRBV15, the J gene TRBJ1-1; D ambiguous. Germline lookup yields CDR1 LNHNV and CDR2 YYDKDF (reference sequence). CDR3 length: 14 amino acids. V shed 0 bases and J shed 1 base, with 6 bases lying between them. CDR3 amino acids: CATSRDFRNTEAFF. The DNA for the CDR3 is TGTGCCACCAGCAGAGATTTCAGGAACACTGAAGCTTTCTTT.

The V gene is TRBV5-4, the J gene TRBJ1-2, with TRBD1 matching over 9 bases. Losses at the gene ends were 4 bases for V and 5 bases for J; bases not matched to a gene: 12. This CDR3 has 16 residues. The V gene's germline CDR1 is SGHNT and CDR2 YYREEE (reference sequence). The CDR3 loop is CASSIPGQGRDYGYTF. CDR3 nucleotide sequence: TGTGCCAGCAGCATTCCGGGACAGGGACGCGATTATGGCTACACCTTC.